The 16 T cell receptor beta chains reported below all come from one sample, sequenced in a study of shared clonotypes between healthy human individuals. Naive CD8 cells comprised CD45RO-negative, CCR7-positively selected cells, excluding terminally differentiated effector memory CD45RA+ cells. The table came from immunoSEQ multiplex PCR; TCRdb's copy has only in-frame clones and leaves some out. This sample has about 2,200,000 clones, with approximately 94% found just once. Sequenced sample: naive CD8+ T cells from PBMCs. Receptors originate from a man between 18 and 35 years old in good health. Some clones in this sample may be carry-over from other donors' samples.

The rearrangement links TRBV5-6 to TRBJ1-4, with 10 bases that match TRBD1. The CDR3 is 15 residues long. Germline trimming cut 2 bases from V and 5 bases from J; bases unmatched to any gene: 3. CDR1 and CDR2 from the germline V gene are SGHDT and YYEEEE. CDR3 sequence reads: CASSFRDRGNEKLFF. CDR3 in DNA: TGTGCCAGCAGCTTCCGGGACAGGGGAAATGAAAAACTGTTTTTT.

The CDR3 protein is CASSDRALYGYTF. DNA for the CDR3: TGTGCCAGCAGTGACAGGGCCCTCTATGGCTACACCTTC. The V call is TRBV6-1, the J call TRBJ1-2; tentatively, D is TRBD1 (5 bases). The ends were cut back, 3 bases at V and 4 bases at J, with 9 bases in the middle. Germline CDR1 is MNHNS and CDR2 is SASEGT. The CDR3 is 13 residues long.

This chain links TRBV27 with TRBJ2-7, with D unclear. Germline CDR1 and CDR2: MNHEY and SMNVEV (reference sequence). The CDR3 runs to 13 residues. The V gene lost 4 bases and the J gene lost 3 bases, with 10 bases spanning the gap. The CDR3 loop is CASSSGSFYEQYF. CDR3 DNA sequence: TGTGCCAGCAGTTCCGGGTCCTTCTACGAGCAGTACTTC.

This clone has a handful of counts. The gene calls are TRBV28 and TRBJ1-1, with TRBD1 matching 10 bases. V was pared by 7 bases and J by 6 bases, with 8 bases of the junction left unmatched. There are 14 residues in the CDR3. Germline V gene lookup returns CDR1 MDHEN and CDR2 SYDVKM. DNA of the CDR3: TGTGCCAGCACCCTGGACAGGGGGAGGGCTGAAGCTTTCTTT. Translating gives CASTLDRGRAEAFF.

V is TRBV11-3 and J is TRBJ2-1; 11 bases agree with TRBD2. Germline-derived CDR1 and CDR2 are SGHNT and YENEEA. V lost 5 bases to trimming and J lost 0 bases; unmatched junction nucleotides: 12. This CDR3 is 19 amino acids long. CDR3 protein: CASSPGRASGRNSYNEQFF. In DNA form, the CDR3 reads TGTGCCAGCAGCCCTGGGAGGGCTAGCGGGAGGAACTCCTACAATGAGCAGTTCTTC.

The CDR3 here is CASSLYHPSGASYEQYF. The CDR3 bases are TGTGCCAGCAGTTTATACCACCCAAGCGGAGCTTCCTACGAGCAGTACTTC. The chain has TRBV27 and TRBJ2-7; D perhaps matches TRBD2 (5 bases). Trimming stripped 1 base from V and 1 base from J, with 17 bases between. The CDR3 extends over 17 amino acids. CDR1 MNHEY and CDR2 SMNVEV come from the germline V gene (reference sequence).

V and J are TRBV27 and TRBJ2-7, with a possible D match to TRBD1 (5 bases). The CDR3 has 14 residues. The V end was cut by 4 bases, the J end by 2 bases, with 12 bases between. Germline loops: CDR1 MNHEY, CDR2 SMNVEV (reference sequence). CDR3 loop: CASSSQGATYEQYF. CDR3 in DNA: TGTGCCAGCAGTTCCCAGGGCGCGACCTACGAGCAGTACTTC.

J is TRBJ1-5 and V is TRBV7-9; D not resolved. Trimming removed 5 bases at V and 0 bases at J, with 8 bases between. The CDR3 loop spans 14 amino acids. Germline CDR1 is SEHNR and CDR2 is FQNEAQ (reference sequence). CDR3: CASSLADSNQPQHF. CDR3 DNA: TGTGCCAGCAGCCTCGCAGATAGCAATCAGCCCCAGCATTTT.

This sequence joins TRBV7-9 and TRBJ2-7; D assignment may be TRBD1 or TRBD2 (5 bases each). The V and J ends lost 1 base and 3 bases respectively, with 13 bases between them. Per the germline V gene, CDR1 is SEHNR and CDR2 is FQNEAQ (reference sequence). CDR3 length equals 15 residues. The CDR3 reads CASSLVRDGLYEQYF. The CDR3 bases are TGTGCCAGCAGCTTAGTTCGGGACGGGCTCTACGAGCAGTACTTC.

V usage is TRBV9 and J usage is TRBJ2-7; D may be TRBD2 (5 bases). CDR1 and CDR2 from the germline V gene are SGDLS and YYNGEE. This CDR3 is 14 amino acids long. The germline V and J ends were trimmed by 4 bases and 0 bases, with 11 bases remaining between them. This CDR3 is CASSPSRGSYEQYF. In nucleotides, the CDR3 is TGTGCCAGCAGCCCCAGCCGGGGCTCCTACGAGCAGTACTTC.

This clone was recorded once. The J gene is TRBJ2-7, the V gene TRBV7-9; weak D call: TRBD2 (5 bases). V was clipped by 1 base and J by 0 bases, with 10 bases between them. CDR3 length: 15 amino acids. Germline lookup yields CDR1 SEHNR and CDR2 FQNEAQ (reference sequence). Written as DNA, the CDR3 is TGTGCCAGCAGCTTAGATCGGGATAACTCCTACGAGCAGTACTTC. Protein sequence: CASSLDRDNSYEQYF.

J is TRBJ2-5 and V is TRBV19; the match to TRBD2 covers 8 bases. Germline trimming cut 4 bases from V and 6 bases from J; bases unmatched to any gene: 7. Per the germline V gene, CDR1 is LNHDA and CDR2 is SQIVND (reference sequence). The CDR3 consists of 14 residues. The CDR3 spells CASSTSSGSKTQYF. The CDR3 DNA reads as TGTGCCAGTAGTACTTCAAGCGGGAGTAAGACCCAGTACTTC.

This rearrangement joins TRBV2 to TRBJ1-2; unclear D gene. The germline V gene encodes CDR1 SNHLY and CDR2 FYNNEI. V was clipped by 2 bases and J by 8 bases, with 15 bases between them. The CDR3 covers 14 residues. This CDR3 reads CASSERGRLEGYTF. The CDR3 DNA sequence: TGTGCCAGCAGTGAACGAGGCCGACTTGAGGGCTACACCTTC.

V usage is TRBV7-6 and J usage is TRBJ1-1; the match to TRBD1 covers 7 bases. V lost 4 bases to trimming and J lost 5 bases; unmatched junction nucleotides: 7. The CDR3 spans 14 residues. Germline CDR1 reads SGHVS; CDR2 reads FNYEAQ. CDR3 in amino acids: CASSSRQGWTEAFF. DNA of the CDR3: TGTGCCAGCAGCTCTAGACAGGGTTGGACTGAAGCTTTCTTT.

This sequence joins TRBV10-3 and TRBJ2-3; 12 bases agree with TRBD1. The CDR3 runs to 16 residues. Trimming removed 3 bases from V and 6 bases from J; junction bases left unmatched: 7. Per germline, CDR1 ENHRY and CDR2 SYGVKD. The CDR3: CAISEPGTGGWDTQYF. The CDR3 region has the DNA TGTGCCATCAGTGAACCCGGGACAGGGGGCTGGGATACGCAGTATTTT.

In its sample, this clone was seen once. The sample carries other DNA sequences with the same CDR3. The chain has TRBV11-2 and TRBJ2-1, with D unresolved. CDR1 is SGHAT, CDR2 FQNNGV, per germline. This CDR3 has 15 amino acids. V lost 1 base and J lost 4, with 11 bases in between. The CDR3 reads CASSLGLATYNEQFF. The CDR3 region has the DNA TGTGCCAGCAGCTTAGGGCTGGCTACTTACAATGAGCAGTTCTTC. Together with reference TRBV11-2 and TRBJ2-1, the CDR3 gives the full variable domain: EAGVAQSPRYKIIEKRQSVAFWCNPISGHATLYWYQQILGQGPKLLIQFQNNGVVDDSQLPKDRFSAERLKGVDSTLKIQPAKLEDSAVYLCASSLGLATYNEQFFGPGTRLTVL.